The 14 T cell receptor beta chains below were found in one sample sequenced in a study of T cell responses to AZD1222 COVID-19 vaccine (dated by TCRdb to about 2021). The time point label, read with the paper, signifies: baseline before first vaccination. Preparation of the library involved the immunoSEQ multiplex PCR assay. TCRdb obtained this table from immuneACCESS and retained in-frame rearrangements with V and J assigned. These tables miss some clones; where compared with another copy, unresolved V genes account for less than half of the shortfall, and the remainder is unexplained. Present in this sample are 160,000 or so clones, approximately 91% of which were seen just once. Together, the top ten hold about 1.9% of the sample. Sequencing used peripheral blood, obtained on day 0 of AZD1222 vaccination. These receptors were taken from an adult in good health.

The genes are TRBV5-6 and TRBJ2-2; D uncertain. The V end lost 6 bases, the J end lost 3 bases, and 12 bases lay between the germline ends. The CDR3 runs 14 residues. CDR1 and CDR2 from the germline V gene are SGHDT and YYEEEE. CDR3 sequence: CASTTRLYTGELFF. CDR3 in DNA: TGTGCCAGCACCACTCGGTTATACACCGGGGAGCTGTTTTTT. Complete variable domain (other parts from reference TRBV5-6 and TRBJ2-2): DAGVTQSPTHLIKTRGQQVTLRCSPKSGHDTVSWYQQALGQGPQFIFQYYEEEERQRGNFPDRFSGHQFPNYSSELNVNALLLGDSALYLCASTTRLYTGELFFGEGSRLTVL.

The chain uses TRBV6-5 and TRBJ2-7; D might be TRBD2 (6 bases). The CDR3 is 13 amino acids. V lost 8 bases and J lost 3, with 14 bases in between. Per germline, CDR1 MNHEY and CDR2 SVGAGI. Here the CDR3 reads CASGNLAVYEQYF. The CDR3 DNA reads as TGTGCCAGCGGAAACTTAGCGGTCTACGAGCAGTACTTC.

The sample holds one count of this clone. The gene calls are TRBV28 and TRBJ2-6, with 8 bases matching TRBD2. Germline CDR1 and CDR2: MDHEN and SYDVKM. J was trimmed by 10 bases and V by 2 bases; bases with no gene match: 7. The CDR3 extends over 15 amino acids. CDR3 sequence: CASSLNRGGGNVLTF. CDR3 coding DNA: TGTGCCAGCAGTTTAAATCGGGGCGGGGGGAACGTCCTGACTTTC.

The V and J genes are TRBV6-2 or TRBV6-3 and TRBJ1-1; D is ambiguous. Per germline, CDR1 MNHEY and CDR2 SVGEGT. The CDR3 has 13 amino acids. V was clipped by 6 bases and J by 0 bases, with 8 bases between them. CDR3 region: CASSPEVNTEAFF. CDR3 coding DNA: TGTGCCAGCAGCCCAGAGGTGAACACTGAAGCTTTCTTT.

The V call is TRBV10-2, the J call TRBJ2-7; D unclear. V was cut by 5 bases and J by 1 base, with 9 bases left in between. The CDR3 loop spans 13 amino acids. Germline lookup yields CDR1 WSHSY and CDR2 SAAADI. The CDR3 loop reads CASSLSGSYEQYF. In nucleotides, the CDR3 is TGCGCCAGCAGTTTATCCGGATCCTACGAGCAGTACTTC.

This clone was observed a few times. The V and J genes are TRBV6-5 and TRBJ1-3; D remains ambiguous. V lost 0 bases and J 0 bases, leaving 9 bases between the germline ends. The CDR3 runs 16 residues. CDR1 is MNHEY and CDR2 is SVGAGI in the germline V gene. The CDR3 here is CASSYSAKSSGNTIYF. The CDR3 bases are TGTGCCAGCAGTTACTCAGCGAAATCCTCTGGAAACACCATATATTTT.

This sequence joins TRBV6-1 and TRBJ1-1; the D gene is possibly TRBD1 (5 bases). This CDR3 contains 15 residues. V was trimmed by 4 bases and J by 4 bases, leaving 16 bases between them. The germline V gene encodes CDR1 MNHNS and CDR2 SASEGT. The CDR3 sequence: CASSVRRVESTEAFF. DNA of the CDR3: TGTGCCAGCAGTGTGCGCAGGGTCGAGAGCACTGAAGCTTTCTTT.

The chain uses TRBV5-8 and TRBJ1-1; a possible D gene is TRBD1 (5 bases). V dropped 6 bases and J dropped 3 bases, with 12 bases sitting between them. Germline V gives CDR1 SGHTS, CDR2 YDEGEE. This CDR3 has 13 residues. Here the CDR3 DNA reads TGTGCCAGCAATTGGGGAGGGGACACTGAAGCTTTCTTT. Translation gives CASNWGGDTEAFF.

The V and J genes are TRBV4-1 and TRBJ1-4; D may be TRBD1 (5 bases). Trimming left V 0 bases short and J 5 bases short, with 13 bases between. Germline-derived CDR1 and CDR2 are MGHRA and YSYEKL. The CDR3 has 16 residues. CDR3 nucleotides: TGCGCCAGCAGCCAAGATCCCCCAGGGATCAATGAAAAACTGTTTTTT. This encodes CASSQDPPGINEKLFF.

The chain recombines TRBV6-5 with TRBJ1-1, with no clear D. V was shortened by 2 bases and J by 12 bases, with 16 bases between the two germline ends. The CDR3 is 13 amino acids. In germline, CDR1 is MNHEY, CDR2 SVGAGI. The CDR3 loop is CASSYGPGVGTFF. The CDR3 DNA sequence: TGTGCCAGCAGTTACGGGCCTGGGGTCGGAACTTTCTTT.

Worth noting for this clone: The sample holds other DNA sequences that translate to the same CDR3. The chain is built from TRBV12-3 or TRBV12-4 and TRBJ1-1; D is unclear. The CDR3 loop spans 12 amino acids. Trimming stripped 1 base from V and 2 bases from J, with 2 bases between. The CDR3 coding sequence is TGTGCCAGCAGTTTAGGTAACACTGAAGCTTTCTTT. This codes for CASSLGNTEAFF.

The rearrangement joins TRBV3-1 (or the pseudogene TRBV3-2) to TRBJ2-2; 10 bases agree with TRBD2. Germline CDR1 LGHDT, CDR2 YNNKEL (reference sequence). The CDR3 totals 16 residues. J was trimmed by 1 base and V by 5 bases; bases with no gene match: 4. CDR3 DNA: TGTGCCAGCAGCTACTTAGCGGGAGGGAACACCGGGGAGCTGTTTTTT. Translated, it gives CASSYLAGGNTGELFF.

This chain uses TRBV12-5 with TRBJ1-2; D perhaps matches TRBD1 (5 bases). V lost 1 base to trimming and J lost 8 bases, with 14 bases between them. Germline V gene sequence: CDR1 LGHNT, CDR2 FRNRAP. CDR3 length: 14 residues. The DNA for the CDR3 is TGTGCTAGTGGTTTGGGGGGGAACCAACAGGGCTACACCTTC. Protein sequence: CASGLGGNQQGYTF.

This clone was seen a single time. The chain carries TRBV9 and TRBJ2-2; 9 nucleotides agree with TRBD1. Germline V gene data show CDR1 as SGDLS and CDR2 as YYNGEE. CDR3 length: 16 residues. Trimming took 4 bases from V and 3 from J; bases not matched to a gene: 7. This chain's CDR3 is CASSSTGGADTGELFF. The CDR3 DNA reads TGTGCCAGCAGCTCAACAGGGGGCGCGGACACCGGGGAGCTGTTTTTT. Complete variable domain (other parts from reference TRBV9 and TRBJ2-2): DSGVTQTPKHLITATGQRVTLRCSPRSGDLSVYWYQQSLDQGLQFLIQYYNGEERAKGNILERFSAQQFPDLHSELNLSSLELGDSALYFCASSSTGGADTGELFFGEGSRLTVL.